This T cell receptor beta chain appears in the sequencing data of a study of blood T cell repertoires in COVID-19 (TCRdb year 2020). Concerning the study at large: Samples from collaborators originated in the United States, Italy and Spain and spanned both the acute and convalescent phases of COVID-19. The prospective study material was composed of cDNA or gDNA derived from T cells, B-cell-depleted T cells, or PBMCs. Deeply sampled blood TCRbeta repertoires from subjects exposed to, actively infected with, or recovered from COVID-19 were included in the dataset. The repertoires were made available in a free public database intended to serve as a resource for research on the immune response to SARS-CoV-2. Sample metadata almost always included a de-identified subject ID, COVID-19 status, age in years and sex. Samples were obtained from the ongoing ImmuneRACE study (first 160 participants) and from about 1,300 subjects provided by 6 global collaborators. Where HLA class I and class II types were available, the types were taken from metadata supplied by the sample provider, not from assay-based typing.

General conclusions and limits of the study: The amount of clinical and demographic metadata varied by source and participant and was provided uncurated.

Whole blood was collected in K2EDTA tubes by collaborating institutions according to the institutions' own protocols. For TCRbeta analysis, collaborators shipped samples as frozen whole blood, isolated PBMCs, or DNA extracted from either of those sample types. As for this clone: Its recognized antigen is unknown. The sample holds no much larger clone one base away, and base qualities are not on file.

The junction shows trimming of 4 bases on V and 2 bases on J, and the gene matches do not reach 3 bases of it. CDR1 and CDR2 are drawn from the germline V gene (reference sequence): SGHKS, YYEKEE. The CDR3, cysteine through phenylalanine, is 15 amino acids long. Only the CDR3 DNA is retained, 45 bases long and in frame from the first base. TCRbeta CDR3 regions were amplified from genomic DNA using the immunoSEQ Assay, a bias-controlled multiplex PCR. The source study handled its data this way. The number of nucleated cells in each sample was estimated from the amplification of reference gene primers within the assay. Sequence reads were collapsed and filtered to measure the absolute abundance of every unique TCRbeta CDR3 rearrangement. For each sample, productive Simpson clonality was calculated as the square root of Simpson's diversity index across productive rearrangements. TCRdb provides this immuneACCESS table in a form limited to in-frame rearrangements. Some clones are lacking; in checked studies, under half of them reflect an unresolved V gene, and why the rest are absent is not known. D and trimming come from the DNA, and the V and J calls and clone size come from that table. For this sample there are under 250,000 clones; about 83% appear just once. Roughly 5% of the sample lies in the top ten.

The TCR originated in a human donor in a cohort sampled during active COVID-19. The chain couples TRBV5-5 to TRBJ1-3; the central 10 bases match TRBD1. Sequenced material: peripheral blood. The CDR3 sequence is CASSTDRGPGNTIYF. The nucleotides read TGTGCCAGCAGCACTGACAGGGGGCCTGGAAACACCATATATTTT. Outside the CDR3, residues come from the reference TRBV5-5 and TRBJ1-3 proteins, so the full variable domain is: DAGVTQSPTHLIKTRGQQVTLRCSPISGHKSVSWYQQVLGQGPQFIFQYYEKEERGRGNFPDRFSARQFPNYSSELNVNALLLGDSALYLCASSTDRGPGNTIYFGEGSWLTVV.